This T cell receptor (beta chain) was documented in a study of cytomegalovirus exposure and HLA in healthy donors. Study-level findings and limits: A later analysis revealed that TCR association rates differed between HLA loci, peaking at DRB1 and bottoming out at HLA-C. At a 0.05 false discovery rate, a later analysis found some 17,000 TCR beta sequences to be associated with HLA alleles. Sequencing likely generated an artifact that appeared as a cluster of highly shared sequence variants.

Looked up from germline, CDR1 is SEHNR and CDR2 is FQNEAQ (reference sequence). The V and J ends lost 5 bases and 5 bases, in that order; junction bases with no gene match: 9. The CDR3 has 16 residues. Regarding this clone: Its specificity is not known.

Primers included in the PCR were 60 Vbeta and 13 Jbeta primers. The repertoire was sequenced with immunoSEQ multiplex PCR; TCRdb's copy has only in-frame clones and lacks some. The profile shows under 200,000 clones, around 80% of them singletons. The chain has TRBV7-9 and TRBJ1-5; TRBD1 matches 10 bases. The sequenced material came from PBMCs. The origin of this receptor is a male donor in good health and CMV-seropositive. This CDR3 reads CASSGYRDRGDQPQHF. The CDR3 DNA follows: TGTGCCAGCAGCGGATACCGGGACAGGGGCGATCAGCCCCAGCATTTT. The variable domain in full, completed from reference TRBV7-9 and TRBJ1-5, reads DTGVSQNPRHKITKRGQNVTFRCDPISEHNRLYWYRQTLGQGPEFLTYFQNEAQLEKSRLLSDRFSAERPKGSFSTLEIQRTEQGDSAMYLCASSGYRDRGDQPQHFGDGTRLSIL.